This is a list of T cell receptor beta chains from one sample in a study of shared clonotypes between healthy human individuals. Measured with immunoSEQ multiplex PCR; TCRdb has only the in-frame clones, and not every one. The sample yields some 2,500,000 clones, 80% to 95% seen once. Sequenced: naive CD4+ T cells from PBMCs. These TCRs come from a young man in good health. Some clones in this sample may be carry-over from other donors' samples. CDR3s include the opening cysteine and the closing phenylalanine or tryptophan. The order of the fields is CDR3 DNA, CDR3 protein, V gene, clone size, J gene, D gene. A D gene is named only where the DNA matches it firmly. The size entry is marked missing in some rows and otherwise reads once, few, many or a size class.

CDR3 DNA: TGCGCCAGCAGTGAGACAGGAACCCCCGGGGAGCTGTTTTTT
CDR3 protein: CASSETGTPGELFF
V gene: TRBV10-1
clone size: NA
J gene: TRBJ2-2
D gene: NA

CDR3 DNA: TGTGCCAGTAGTATAGGACAGAACATTCAGTACTTC
CDR3 protein: CASSIGQNIQYF
V gene: TRBV19
clone size: NA
J gene: TRBJ2-4
D gene: NA

CDR3 DNA: TGCGCCAGCAGCTTAGGGAAGGACACCCAGTACTTC
CDR3 protein: CASSLGKDTQYF
V gene: TRBV5-1
clone size: NA
J gene: TRBJ2-5
D gene: NA

CDR3 DNA: TGCGCCAGCAGCCAAGATCCCGTGCAGAACGGGGCCAACGTCCTGACTTTC
CDR3 protein: CASSQDPVQNGANVLTF
V gene: TRBV4-3
clone size: NA
J gene: TRBJ2-6
D gene: NA

CDR3 DNA: TGTGCCAGCAGCCGAGGACGGCCCGGGCAAAATGAGCAGTTCTTC
CDR3 protein: CASSRGRPGQNEQFF
V gene: TRBV6-5
clone size: once
J gene: TRBJ2-1
D gene: NA

CDR3 DNA: TGTGCCAGCCAGGGAGGGGTCGGTGAAAAACTGTTTTTT
CDR3 protein: CASQGGVGEKLFF
V gene: TRBV6-6
clone size: once
J gene: TRBJ1-4
D gene: NA

CDR3 DNA: TGTGCCAGCTCACCGAGAACAGGAGGCGCCTACAATGAGCAGTTCTTC
CDR3 protein: CASSPRTGGAYNEQFF
V gene: TRBV18
clone size: NA
J gene: TRBJ2-1
D gene: NA

CDR3 DNA: TGTGCCAGCAGCCCGGGGAACACCTACGAGCAGTACTTC
CDR3 protein: CASSPGNTYEQYF
V gene: TRBV6-1
clone size: once
J gene: TRBJ2-7
D gene: NA

CDR3 DNA: TGTGCCATCAGTGAACGGAATAGGCATGGTCAAGAGACCCAGTACTTC
CDR3 protein: CAISERNRHGQETQYF
V gene: TRBV10-3
clone size: NA
J gene: TRBJ2-5
D gene: NA

CDR3 DNA: TGTGCCTGGAGCACAGATACGCAGTATTTT
CDR3 protein: CAWSTDTQYF
V gene: TRBV30
clone size: few
J gene: TRBJ2-3
D gene: NA

CDR3 DNA: TGTGCCAGCAGTACCCCCGGATGGGGGTTGGTGGCTTTCTTT
CDR3 protein: CASSTPGWGLVAFF
V gene: TRBV28
clone size: NA
J gene: TRBJ1-1
D gene: NA

CDR3 DNA: TGTGCCGTTCCGGGTGAAGCTTTCTTT
CDR3 protein: CAVPGEAFF
V gene: TRBV7-9
clone size: few
J gene: TRBJ1-1
D gene: NA

CDR3 DNA: TGCGCCAGCAGCCCCGACAGTCCCAATCAGCCCCAGCATTTT
CDR3 protein: CASSPDSPNQPQHF
V gene: TRBV5-1
clone size: few
J gene: TRBJ1-5
D gene: NA

CDR3 DNA: TGTGCCAGCAGCTTATCCGGGGACTCCTATGGCTACACCTTC
CDR3 protein: CASSLSGDSYGYTF
V gene: TRBV7-2
clone size: NA
J gene: TRBJ1-2
D gene: NA

CDR3 DNA: TGTGCCAGCAGTTTACGGGGGGTGGGCTACACCTTC
CDR3 protein: CASSLRGVGYTF
V gene: TRBV27
clone size: once
J gene: TRBJ1-2
D gene: NA

CDR3 DNA: TGTGCCAGCAGTGACAGAAATAGCAATCAGCCCCAGCATTTT
CDR3 protein: CASSDRNSNQPQHF
V gene: TRBV6-1
clone size: NA
J gene: TRBJ1-5
D gene: NA

CDR3 DNA: TGTGCCAGTAGTATAGGAGGGAACTATGGCTACACCTTC
CDR3 protein: CASSIGGNYGYTF
V gene: TRBV19
clone size: once
J gene: TRBJ1-2
D gene: NA

CDR3 DNA: TGTGCCTGGATGACGGTCGATCATGGCTACACCTTC
CDR3 protein: CAWMTVDHGYTF
V gene: TRBV30
clone size: few
J gene: TRBJ1-2
D gene: NA

CDR3 DNA: TGTGCCAGCAGTTACTCGATGGCCCCAGCACCTACTGAAGCTTTCTTT
CDR3 protein: CASSYSMAPAPTEAFF
V gene: TRBV6-5
clone size: NA
J gene: TRBJ1-1
D gene: NA

CDR3 DNA: TGCGCCAGCAGCTTGGAAGGCTCAGGGGGATTAGAGCAGTTCTTC
CDR3 protein: CASSLEGSGGLEQFF
V gene: TRBV5-1
clone size: NA
J gene: TRBJ2-1
D gene: TRBD1

CDR3 DNA: TGCGCCAGCAGCCGCGGGACTAGCGGTACGGTGACAGATACGCAGTATTTT
CDR3 protein: CASSRGTSGTVTDTQYF
V gene: TRBV5-1
clone size: NA
J gene: TRBJ2-3
D gene: TRBD2

CDR3 DNA: TGTGCCAGCAGCACCCGACGGACTAGCGGTTACAATGAGCAGTTCTTC
CDR3 protein: CASSTRRTSGYNEQFF
V gene: TRBV5-6
clone size: NA
J gene: TRBJ2-1
D gene: TRBD2

CDR3 DNA: TGTGCCAGCAGTTTAGGCTCCCCGGCGGGCACTGAAGCTTTCTTT
CDR3 protein: CASSLGSPAGTEAFF
V gene: TRBV28
clone size: NA
J gene: TRBJ1-1
D gene: NA

CDR3 DNA: TGTGCCAGCAGTCCTCCGTGGGACACCATATATTTT
CDR3 protein: CASSPPWDTIYF
V gene: TRBV2
clone size: NA
J gene: TRBJ1-3
D gene: NA

CDR3 DNA: TGTGCCATCAGTGAGTCTGACAACCTCGTCGCGGATACGCAGTATTTT
CDR3 protein: CAISESDNLVADTQYF
V gene: TRBV10-3
clone size: NA
J gene: TRBJ2-3
D gene: NA

CDR3 DNA: TGTGCCAGCAGCGCCTCACTAGCGGGGCCCAGTGGTGAGCAGTTCTTC
CDR3 protein: CASSASLAGPSGEQFF
V gene: TRBV5-4
clone size: NA
J gene: TRBJ2-1
D gene: TRBD2

CDR3 DNA: TGTGCCAGCAGTGAAGTTACAGGGGGCAGTGAGACCCAGTACTTC
CDR3 protein: CASSEVTGGSETQYF
V gene: TRBV25-1
clone size: NA
J gene: TRBJ2-5
D gene: TRBD1

CDR3 DNA: TGTGCCAGCAGTTTACTGGGACAGGGAATGCAGTACTTC
CDR3 protein: CASSLLGQGMQYF
V gene: TRBV28
clone size: NA
J gene: TRBJ2-7
D gene: TRBD1

CDR3 DNA: TGCAGTGCTACAGCCTTTGGGGAAGCTTTCTTT
CDR3 protein: CSATAFGEAFF
V gene: TRBV20-1
clone size: NA
J gene: TRBJ1-1
D gene: NA

CDR3 DNA: TGTGCCAGCAGTCTTACAGGGGACACCTACGAGCAGTACTTC
CDR3 protein: CASSLTGDTYEQYF
V gene: TRBV28
clone size: NA
J gene: TRBJ2-7
D gene: TRBD1

CDR3 DNA: TGTGCCAGCAGTCTGACTAGCGGGGCCCGAGATACGCAGTATTTT
CDR3 protein: CASSLTSGARDTQYF
V gene: TRBV2
clone size: NA
J gene: TRBJ2-3
D gene: TRBD2

CDR3 DNA: TGTGCCAGCTCACCGATCGGGAGCACAGATACGCAGTATTTT
CDR3 protein: CASSPIGSTDTQYF
V gene: TRBV18
clone size: NA
J gene: TRBJ2-3
D gene: NA

CDR3 DNA: TGTGCCTGGAGTGAGAGACTAGTCTCTTTC
CDR3 protein: CAWSERLVSF
V gene: TRBV30
clone size: NA
J gene: TRBJ1-2
D gene: NA

CDR3 DNA: TGTGCCAGCAGTTCCGACGGCGAGCAGTTCTTC
CDR3 protein: CASSSDGEQFF
V gene: TRBV28
clone size: NA
J gene: TRBJ2-1
D gene: NA

CDR3 DNA: TGTGCCAGCAGCCGTTCCGGGACAGGGATTGAGCAGTTCTTC
CDR3 protein: CASSRSGTGIEQFF
V gene: TRBV7-2
clone size: NA
J gene: TRBJ2-1
D gene: TRBD1

CDR3 DNA: TGCGCCAGCGGCCCGGAAGGATTGGGGGTCTACGAGCAGTACTTC
CDR3 protein: CASGPEGLGVYEQYF
V gene: TRBV5-1
clone size: NA
J gene: TRBJ2-7
D gene: NA

CDR3 DNA: TGTGCCAGCCGGAGTAGGAGCTCCTACGAGCAGTACTTC
CDR3 protein: CASRSRSSYEQYF
V gene: TRBV11-2
clone size: NA
J gene: TRBJ2-7
D gene: NA

CDR3 DNA: TGTGCCAGCTCACCCTCCACAGATACGCAGTATTTT
CDR3 protein: CASSPSTDTQYF
V gene: TRBV18
clone size: NA
J gene: TRBJ2-3
D gene: NA

CDR3 DNA: TGCAGCGTTGCGGGCGGGCAAGAGACCCAGTACTTC
CDR3 protein: CSVAGGQETQYF
V gene: TRBV29-1
clone size: once
J gene: TRBJ2-5
D gene: NA

CDR3 DNA: TGTGCCAGCAGCTTAGCCCTGGGACAGTTCCCCACTGAAGCTTTCTTT
CDR3 protein: CASSLALGQFPTEAFF
V gene: TRBV7-9
clone size: NA
J gene: TRBJ1-1
D gene: TRBD1

CDR3 DNA: TGTGCCAGTAGTACCCGACGGCAGAACACTGAAGCTTTCTTT
CDR3 protein: CASSTRRQNTEAFF
V gene: TRBV19
clone size: few
J gene: TRBJ1-1
D gene: NA

CDR3 DNA: TGTGCCAGTAGTTCAGGCCGGGACTACGGTGAGCAGTTCTTC
CDR3 protein: CASSSGRDYGEQFF
V gene: TRBV19
clone size: NA
J gene: TRBJ2-1
D gene: TRBD2

CDR3 DNA: TGTGCCAGCAGCCTACTCGGACAGGGAGACGGAAACACCATATATTTT
CDR3 protein: CASSLLGQGDGNTIYF
V gene: TRBV5-6
clone size: NA
J gene: TRBJ1-3
D gene: TRBD1

CDR3 DNA: TGTGCCAGCAGTCAGGGGACAGGCGGCCACGAGCAGTACTTC
CDR3 protein: CASSQGTGGHEQYF
V gene: TRBV2
clone size: once
J gene: TRBJ2-7
D gene: TRBD1